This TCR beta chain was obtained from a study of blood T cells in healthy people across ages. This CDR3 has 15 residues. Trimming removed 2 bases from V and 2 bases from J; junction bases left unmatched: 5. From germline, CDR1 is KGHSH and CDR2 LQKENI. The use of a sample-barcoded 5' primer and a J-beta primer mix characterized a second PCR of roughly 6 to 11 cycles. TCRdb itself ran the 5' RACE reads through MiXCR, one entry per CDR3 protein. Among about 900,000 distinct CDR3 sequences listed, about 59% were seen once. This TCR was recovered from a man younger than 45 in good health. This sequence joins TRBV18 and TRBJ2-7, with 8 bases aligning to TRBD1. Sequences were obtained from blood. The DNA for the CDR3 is TGTGCCAGCTCACCAACCCGGGACAGGCCCTACGAGCAGTACTTC. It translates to CASSPTRDRPYEQYF. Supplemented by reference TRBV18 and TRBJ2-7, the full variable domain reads NAGVMQNPRHLVRRRGQEARLRCSPMKGHSHVYWYRQLPEEGLKFMVYLQKENIIDESGMPKERFSAEFPKEGPSILRIQQVVRGDSAAYFCASSPTRDRPYEQYFGPGTRLTVT.